This TCR beta chain stems from a study of CD8 T cells in Susac syndrome. The CDR3 runs 12 residues. From germline, CDR1 is DFQATT and CDR2 SNEGSKA (reference sequence). V was pared by 6 bases and J by 7 bases, with 13 bases between. When the RNA was reverse transcribed, random hexamers were used with an input of roughly 0.45 to 1 ug. Amplification of TCR beta CDR3 by immunoSEQ multiplex PCR spanned 54 Vbeta and 13 Jbeta. MiXCR, run by TCRdb on the immunoSEQ multiplex PCR reads, gives a single entry per CDR3 protein. The sample has approximately 120,000 distinct CDR3 sequences, about 90% seen once. The authors negatively isolated CD8+ and CD4+ T cells and FACS-enriched TEMRA cells.

V is TRBV20-1 and J is TRBJ1-5; no clear D. The sequence was obtained from a human donor in good health. The material sequenced was CD4+ T cells from PBMCs. CDR3 protein: CSAQTGGQPQHF. The CDR3, as DNA: TGCAGTGCCCAGACCGGAGGCCAGCCCCAGCATTTT.